The 26 T cell receptor beta chains below all came from one sample that was sequenced in a study of shared clonotypes between healthy human individuals. Produced via immunoSEQ multiplex PCR; TCRdb's table is partial and in-frame only. The table lists 2,500,000 or so clones, roughly 90% of them singletons. Sequencing was carried out using naive CD4+ T cells from PBMCs. Noted subset: CD45RA+ positively selected. The receptors here all came from a man between 18 and 35 years old in good health. Some clones in this sample may be carry-over from other donors' samples.

Remarks on this clone: This could be a read error, since a much larger clone is one nucleotide away. This chain connects TRBV11-3 to TRBJ2-1; 8 positions match TRBD2. Germline V lookup: CDR1 SGHNT, CDR2 YENEEA. V trimming: 5 bases; J trimming: 0 bases; junction bases outside the gene matches: 3. The CDR3 is made up of 15 amino acids. Written as DNA, the CDR3 is TGTGCCAGCAGCGTTAGCGGGACCTCCTACAATGAGCAGTTCTTC. Translated: CASSVSGTSYNEQFF.

This sequence joins TRBV7-8 and TRBJ2-1; D possibly corresponds to TRBD2 (5 bases). This CDR3 has 15 amino acids. V was trimmed by 2 bases and J by 0 bases, leaving 8 bases between them. From germline, CDR1 is SGHVS and CDR2 FQNEAQ. For the CDR3, the DNA is TGTGCCAGCAGCTTACGAAGCGGCTCCTACAATGAGCAGTTCTTC. Translation gives CASSLRSGSYNEQFF.

V and J are TRBV27 and TRBJ2-7; D is unresolved. The germline V gene encodes CDR1 MNHEY and CDR2 SMNVEV (reference sequence). Trimming took off 0 bases at V and 1 base at J, with 10 bases between the two ends. The CDR3 is 15 amino acids. The CDR3 nucleotides are TGTGCCAGCAGTTTATCGAGGACGTCTTCCTACGAGCAGTACTTC. This translates into CASSLSRTSSYEQYF.

The chain recombines TRBV21-1 with TRBJ2-1; the table assigns TRBD2, which was not confirmed against the DNA. TRBV21-1 is recorded as a pseudogene. CDR3 size: 15 residues. The CDR3, as DNA: TGTGCCAGCAGCAAAGACGGGAGAGGGACCCGGGCAAGGTTCTTC. Amino acid sequence: CASSKDGRGTRARFF.

The sample holds one count of this clone. The chain couples TRBV25-1 to TRBJ2-1, with TRBD2 as a possible D gene (6 bases). Germline V CDR1 and CDR2: MGHDK, SYGVNS. The CDR3 consists of 13 residues. Between the trimmed V and J ends, which lost 8 bases and 6 bases, there was a span of 14 bases. The CDR3 sequence: CASQMDYSNEQFF. DNA for the CDR3: TGTGCCAGCCAAATGGACTACTCCAATGAGCAGTTCTTC. Full variable domain (rest looked up from reference TRBV25-1 and TRBJ2-1): EADIYQTPRYLVIGTGKKITLECSQTMGHDKMYWYQQDPGMELHLIHYSYGVNSTEKGDLSSESTVSRIRTEHFPLTLESARPSHTSQYLCASQMDYSNEQFFGPGTRLTVL.

The rearrangement joins TRBV7-2 to TRBJ2-5, with 15 bases aligning to TRBD2. The CDR3 contains 16 residues. CDR1 and CDR2 (germline): SGHTA, FQGNSA. The junction had 6 bases not matched to a gene; V was cut back by 5 bases and J by 5 bases. In DNA form, the CDR3 reads TGTGCCAGCAGCCCACTAGGACTAGCGGGAGGGGAGACCCAGTACTTC. It codes for CASSPLGLAGGETQYF.

The chain recombines TRBV18 with TRBJ2-7; 8 bases map to TRBD2. Germline CDR1 KGHSH, CDR2 LQKENI. CDR3 length: 14 residues. V lost 7 bases and J lost 0; bases outside the gene matches: 5. The CDR3 bases are TGTGCCAGCTGTGCCGGGACTAGCTCCTACGAGCAGTACTTC. Its protein product is CASCAGTSSYEQYF.

The chain has TRBV30 and TRBJ1-5; TRBD1 aligns across 8 bases. In germline, CDR1 is GTSNPN, CDR2 SVGIG (reference sequence). The length of the CDR3 is 18 residues. V shed 3 bases and J 0 bases; nucleotides not matched to a gene: 13. The CDR3 nucleotides read TGTGCCTGGAGCGCACGTAGGGACAGGACATATAGCAATCAGCCCCAGCATTTT. Amino acid sequence: CAWSARRDRTYSNQPQHF.

This clone was counted a single time. The J gene is TRBJ1-5, the V gene TRBV29-1, with D maybe TRBD1 (5 bases). Deletions cut 5 bases from V and 1 base from J, with 9 bases between. Germline CDR1 is SQVTM and CDR2 is ANQGSEA. There are 13 residues in the CDR3. Here the CDR3 DNA reads TGCAGCGTTTCACAGGCAAGCAATCAGCCCCAGCATTTT. It translates to CSVSQASNQPQHF.

J is TRBJ1-2 and V is TRBV6-5; 8 bases line up with TRBD1. The CDR3 is made up of 15 amino acids. In germline, CDR1 is MNHEY, CDR2 SVGAGI. V dropped 6 bases and J dropped 4; count of bases not matched to a gene: 10. The CDR3 spells CASRLQGARSYGYTF. CDR3 in DNA: TGTGCCAGCAGGCTTCAGGGGGCGCGAAGCTATGGCTACACCTTC.

CDR3 nucleotides: TGTGCCAGCTCACCCCGTTCCAAAACGGGACAGACTAACACTGAAGCTTTCTTT. The encoded protein is CASSPRSKTGQTNTEAFF. The V gene is TRBV18, the J gene TRBJ1-1, with 7 bases matching TRBD1. This CDR3 contains 18 residues. V gave up 3 bases and J gave up 2 bases; unmatched junction bases: 15. CDR1 and CDR2 (germline): KGHSH, LQKENI. The variable domain in full, with the rest retrieved from reference TRBV18 and TRBJ1-1, is NAGVMQNPRHLVRRRGQEARLRCSPMKGHSHVYWYRQLPEEGLKFMVYLQKENIIDESGMPKERFSAEFPKEGPSILRIQQVVRGDSAAYFCASSPRSKTGQTNTEAFFGQGTRLTVV.

A few counts support this clone. Distinct nucleotide sequences in the sample also encode this CDR3. The V gene is TRBV28, the J gene TRBJ1-5; perhaps TRBD1 as D (5 bases). Germline V gene lookup returns CDR1 MDHEN and CDR2 SYDVKM. Trimming cost V 4 bases and J 3 bases, with 10 bases left between them. This CDR3 is built from 14 residues. The CDR3 protein is CASSSGTVNQPQHF. Written as DNA, the CDR3 is TGTGCCAGCAGTTCTGGGACTGTCAATCAGCCCCAGCATTTT. Full variable domain (outside the CDR3, taken from reference TRBV28 and TRBJ1-5): DVKVTQSSRYLVKRTGEKVFLECVQDMDHENMFWYRQDPGLGLRLIYFSYDVKMKEKGDIPEGYSVSREKKERFSLILESASTNQTSMYLCASSSGTVNQPQHFGDGTRLSIL.

The chain employs TRBV7-6 and TRBJ2-5; 9 bases agree with TRBD1. J gave up 5 bases and V 6 bases, and 10 bases lay outside the gene matches. Germline CDR1 reads SGHVS; CDR2 reads FNYEAQ. The CDR3 runs to 15 residues. The CDR3 loop is CASSPGTGGSETQYF. CDR3 in DNA: TGTGCCAGCAGTCCCGGTACAGGGGGCAGCGAGACCCAGTACTTC.

V usage is TRBV18 and J usage is TRBJ1-4; TRBD1 matches at 8 bases. The J segment lost 4 bases and the V segment lost 4 bases, leaving 17 bases of the junction unmatched. CDR1 and CDR2 from the germline V gene are KGHSH and LQKENI. This CDR3 has 19 amino acids. The CDR3: CASSLLPPGATGDNEKLFF. In DNA form, the CDR3 reads TGTGCCAGCTCACTCCTTCCTCCGGGAGCGACAGGGGATAATGAAAAACTGTTTTTT.

The chain combines TRBV9 with TRBJ2-5; D may be TRBD1 (6 bases). Trimming left V 3 bases short and J 1 base short, with 10 bases between. The CDR3 runs to 14 residues. Germline V gene sequence: CDR1 SGDLS, CDR2 YYNGEE. The CDR3 reads CASSGWDIQETQYF. CDR3 in DNA: TGTGCCAGCAGCGGATGGGACATCCAAGAGACCCAGTACTTC. Full variable domain (remainder filled in from reference TRBV9 and TRBJ2-5): DSGVTQTPKHLITATGQRVTLRCSPRSGDLSVYWYQQSLDQGLQFLIQYYNGEERAKGNILERFSAQQFPDLHSELNLSSLELGDSALYFCASSGWDIQETQYFGPGTRLLVL.

The rearrangement uses TRBV30 and TRBJ2-1; D possibly corresponds to TRBD2 (5 bases). V was shortened by 3 bases and J by 0 bases, with 9 bases between the two germline ends. This CDR3 is built from 14 residues. Germline values: CDR1 GTSNPN, CDR2 SVGIG (reference sequence). The CDR3 is CAWRRRYSYNEQFF. In DNA, the CDR3 is TGTGCCTGGAGACGGAGGTACTCCTACAATGAGCAGTTCTTC.

The chain joins TRBV6-5 to TRBJ2-7, with TRBD2 matching over 11 bases. CDR1 MNHEY and CDR2 SVGAGI come from the germline V gene. Germline trimming cut 6 bases from V and 5 bases from J; bases unmatched to any gene: 9. The CDR3 sequence is 15 residues long. The CDR3 nucleotides are TGTGCCAGCAGGTTAGCGGGAGGGCCTGGAAACGAGCAGTACTTC. Its translation is CASRLAGGPGNEQYF.

The chain combines TRBV7-2 with TRBJ2-2, with TRBD2 matching 11 bases. This CDR3 region has 16 residues. CDR1 and CDR2 from the germline V gene are SGHTA and FQGNSA. J lost 6 bases, V lost 5 bases, and 8 bases had no gene match. The CDR3 here is CASSAELAGASGELFF. The CDR3 DNA sequence: TGTGCCAGCAGCGCGGAACTAGCGGGAGCATCCGGGGAGCTGTTTTTT.

This chain joins TRBV30 and TRBJ1-4; 7 nucleotides align to TRBD1. This CDR3 contains 15 residues. V was clipped by 0 bases and J by 3 bases; unmatched bases: 4. Germline-derived CDR1 and CDR2 are GTSNPN and SVGIG (reference sequence). DNA for the CDR3: TGTGCCTGGAGTGTATCAAGGGGGCCTAATGAAAAACTGTTTTTT. This translates into CAWSVSRGPNEKLFF.

This sequence joins TRBV21-1 and TRBJ2-7; TRBD2, the table's D call, lacks a check against the DNA. TRBV21-1 represents a pseudogene. The length of the CDR3 is 16 residues. The CDR3 DNA reads as TGTGCCAGCAGCAGTTACCGGGGGGGTGTCTTAAACGAGCAGTACTTC. Amino acid sequence: CASSSYRGGVLNEQYF.

This sequence joins TRBV11-2 and TRBJ1-1; 7 bases match TRBD1. Germline V gene lookup returns CDR1 SGHAT and CDR2 FQNNGV. CDR3 length equals 17 residues. J gave up 3 bases and V 5 bases, and 15 bases lay outside the gene matches. The CDR3 nucleotides are TGTGCCAGCAGCCCCAGGGGGGGTAAGACCCCGGACACTGAAGCTTTCTTT. Protein sequence: CASSPRGGKTPDTEAFF.

This chain uses TRBV28 with TRBJ1-1; the D gene is possibly TRBD1 (5 bases). Germline-derived CDR1 and CDR2 are MDHEN and SYDVKM. V lost 7 bases and J 7 bases, leaving 22 bases between the germline ends. The CDR3 totals 15 residues. The CDR3 DNA follows: TGTGCCAGCACTACCAATTGGCGGACACACATTGAAGCTTTCTTT. Its protein is CASTTNWRTHIEAFF.

This chain joins TRBV5-1 and TRBJ2-2; D is unclear. From germline, CDR1 is SGHRS and CDR2 YFSETQ. Trimming left V 4 bases short and J 7 bases short, with 20 bases between. CDR3 length: 16 amino acids. The CDR3 here is CASSPLSVEKNGELFF. The DNA of the CDR3 is TGCGCCAGCAGCCCGTTGTCTGTTGAGAAGAACGGGGAGCTGTTTTTT.

V gene TRBV2 combines with J gene TRBJ2-1, with 11 bases fitting TRBD2. With V trimmed by 6 bases and J by 0 bases, 10 bases remained unmatched. The CDR3 contains 18 residues. The germline V gene encodes CDR1 SNHLY and CDR2 FYNNEI. The CDR3 reads CASRAGTSGKSSYNEQFF. CDR3 nucleotide sequence: TGTGCCAGCAGAGCCGGGACTAGCGGTAAGAGCTCCTACAATGAGCAGTTCTTC.

As for this clone: Different DNA sequences within this sample yield the same CDR3. The genes are TRBV6-1 and TRBJ1-2; D not certain. V lost 1 base to trimming and J lost 5 bases, with 5 bases between them. The CDR3 sequence is 12 residues long. In germline, CDR1 is MNHNS, CDR2 SASEGT. This CDR3 is CASSEGSYGYTF. Written as DNA, the CDR3 is TGTGCCAGCAGTGAAGGGTCATATGGCTACACCTTC.

This chain uses TRBV5-6 with TRBJ2-4; no definite D call. Germline V gene sequence: CDR1 SGHDT, CDR2 YYEEEE. Between the trimmed V and J ends, which lost 1 base and 2 bases, there was a span of 7 bases. The CDR3 consists of 14 residues. CDR3 amino acids: CASSLLASKNIQYF. CDR3 DNA: TGTGCCAGCAGCTTGCTCGCTTCCAAAAACATTCAGTACTTC.